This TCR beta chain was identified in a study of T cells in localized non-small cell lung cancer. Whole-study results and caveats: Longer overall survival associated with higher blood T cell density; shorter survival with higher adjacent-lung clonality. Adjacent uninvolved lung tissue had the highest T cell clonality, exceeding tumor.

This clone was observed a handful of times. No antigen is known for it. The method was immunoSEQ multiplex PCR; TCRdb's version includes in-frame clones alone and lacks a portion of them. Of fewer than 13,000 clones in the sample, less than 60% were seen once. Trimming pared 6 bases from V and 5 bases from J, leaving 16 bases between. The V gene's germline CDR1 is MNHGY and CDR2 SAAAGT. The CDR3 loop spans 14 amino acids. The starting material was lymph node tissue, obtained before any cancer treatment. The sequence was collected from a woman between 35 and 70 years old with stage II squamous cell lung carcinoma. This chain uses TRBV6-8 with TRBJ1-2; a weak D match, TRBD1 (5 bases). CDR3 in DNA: TGTGCCAGCAGCCGCCAGGGCGGGGGTTATGGCTACACCTTC. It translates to CASSRQGGGYGYTF.